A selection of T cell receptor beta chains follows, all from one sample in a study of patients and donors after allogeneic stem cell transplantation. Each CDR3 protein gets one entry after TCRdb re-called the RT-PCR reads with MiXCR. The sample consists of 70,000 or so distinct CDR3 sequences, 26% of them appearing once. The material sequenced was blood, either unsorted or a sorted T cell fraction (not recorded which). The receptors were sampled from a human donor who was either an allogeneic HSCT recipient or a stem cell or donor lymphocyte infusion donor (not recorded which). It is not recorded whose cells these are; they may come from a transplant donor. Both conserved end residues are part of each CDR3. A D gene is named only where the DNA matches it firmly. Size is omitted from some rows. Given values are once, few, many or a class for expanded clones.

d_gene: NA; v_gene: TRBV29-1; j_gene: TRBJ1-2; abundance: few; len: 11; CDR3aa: CSVRDGQGYTF; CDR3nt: TGCAGCGTCCGCGACGGGCAGGGCTACACCTTC
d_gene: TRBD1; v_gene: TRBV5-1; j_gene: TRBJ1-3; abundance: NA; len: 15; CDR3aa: CASSFTGGSGNTIYF; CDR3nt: TGCGCCAGCAGCTTCACAGGGGGCTCTGGAAACACCATATATTTT
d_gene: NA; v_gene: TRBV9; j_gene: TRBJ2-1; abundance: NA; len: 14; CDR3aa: CASSATGSYNEQFF; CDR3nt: TGTGCCAGCAGCGCAACTGGCTCCTACAATGAGCAGTTCTTC
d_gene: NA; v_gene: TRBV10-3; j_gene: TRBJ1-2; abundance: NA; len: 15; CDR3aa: CAISESGAVENGYTF; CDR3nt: TGTGCCATCAGTGAGTCGGGGGCCGTCGAGAATGGCTACACCTTC
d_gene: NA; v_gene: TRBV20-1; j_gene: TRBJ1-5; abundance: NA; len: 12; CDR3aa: CSASYSNQPQHF; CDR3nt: TGCAGTGCTAGCTATAGCAATCAGCCCCAGCATTTT
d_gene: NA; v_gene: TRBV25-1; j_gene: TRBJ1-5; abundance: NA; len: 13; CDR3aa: CASSDRDIQPQHF; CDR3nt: TGTGCCAGCAGTGACAGGGATATTCAGCCCCAGCATTTT
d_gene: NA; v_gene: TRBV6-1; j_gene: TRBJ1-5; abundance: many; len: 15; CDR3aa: CASGRGRNSNQPQHF; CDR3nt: TGTGCCAGCGGGAGGGGCAGGAATAGCAATCAGCCCCAGCATTTT
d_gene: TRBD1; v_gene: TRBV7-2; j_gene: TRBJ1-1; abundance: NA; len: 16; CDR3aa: CASSPRQGSRFTEAFF; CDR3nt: TGTGCCAGCAGCCCCCGACAGGGATCCCGGTTCACTGAAGCTTTCTTT
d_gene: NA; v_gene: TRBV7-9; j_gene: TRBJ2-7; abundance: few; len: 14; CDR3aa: CASSSGLRNYEQYF; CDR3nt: TGTGCCAGCAGCTCGGGACTCCGAAACTACGAGCAGTACTTC
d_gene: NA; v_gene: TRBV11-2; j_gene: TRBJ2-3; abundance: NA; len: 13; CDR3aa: CASSSDLKDTQYF; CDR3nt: TGTGCCAGCAGCTCGGACCTCAAAGATACGCAGTATTTT
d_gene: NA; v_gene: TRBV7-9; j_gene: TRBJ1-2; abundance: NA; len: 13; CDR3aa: CASSLGGGSGYTF; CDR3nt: TGTGCCAGCAGCTTAGGCGGGGGGAGCGGCTACACCTTC
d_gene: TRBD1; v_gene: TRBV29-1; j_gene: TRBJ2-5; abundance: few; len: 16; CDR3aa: CRVYPHRGSWWETQYF; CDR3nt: TGCAGGGTTTACCCCCACAGGGGATCGTGGTGGGAGACCCAGTACTTC
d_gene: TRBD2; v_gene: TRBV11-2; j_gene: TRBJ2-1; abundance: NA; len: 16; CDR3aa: CASSLGWGGRYNEQFF; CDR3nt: TGTGCCAGCAGCTTAGGATGGGGCGGGAGGTACAATGAGCAGTTCTTC
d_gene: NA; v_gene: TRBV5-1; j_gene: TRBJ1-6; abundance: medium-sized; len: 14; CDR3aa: CASSLGWANSPLHF; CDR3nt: TGCGCCAGCAGCTTGGGGTGGGCCAATTCACCCCTCCACTTT
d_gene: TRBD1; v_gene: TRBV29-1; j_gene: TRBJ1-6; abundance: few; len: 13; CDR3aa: CSVRGTGDSPLHF; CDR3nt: TGCAGCGTCCGCGGGACAGGGGATTCACCCCTCCACTTT
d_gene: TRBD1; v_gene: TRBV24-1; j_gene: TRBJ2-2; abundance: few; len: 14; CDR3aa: CATSGQGNTGELFF; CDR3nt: TGTGCCACCAGTGGACAGGGGAACACCGGGGAGCTGTTTTTT
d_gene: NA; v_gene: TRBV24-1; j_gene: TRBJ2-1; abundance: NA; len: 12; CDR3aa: CATSDYVYEQFF; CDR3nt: TGTGCCACCAGTGATTACGTCTATGAGCAGTTCTTC
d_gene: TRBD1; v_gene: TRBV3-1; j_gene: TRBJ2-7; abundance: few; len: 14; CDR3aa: CASSLRDSSYEQYF; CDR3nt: TGTGCCAGCAGCCTACGGGACAGTTCCTACGAGCAGTACTTC
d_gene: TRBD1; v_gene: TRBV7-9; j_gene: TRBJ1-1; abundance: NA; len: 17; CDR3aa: CASSSTGPTGWWTEAFF; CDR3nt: TGTGCCAGCAGCTCCACAGGACCGACAGGGTGGTGGACTGAAGCTTTCTTT
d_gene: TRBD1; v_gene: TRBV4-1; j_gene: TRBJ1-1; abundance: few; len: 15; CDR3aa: CASSPPGRGVTEAFF; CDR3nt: TGCGCCAGCAGCCCTCCCGGCAGGGGGGTTACTGAAGCTTTCTTT
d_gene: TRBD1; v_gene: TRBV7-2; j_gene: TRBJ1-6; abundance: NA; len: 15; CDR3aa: CASSLGTGGLSPLHF; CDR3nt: TGTGCCAGCAGCTTAGGGACAGGGGGCCTTTCACCCCTCCACTTT
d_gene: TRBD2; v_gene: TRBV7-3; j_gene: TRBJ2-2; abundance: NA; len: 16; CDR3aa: CASSSSGVANTGELFF; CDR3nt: TGTGCCAGCAGCTCGAGCGGGGTGGCGAACACCGGGGAGCTGTTTTTT
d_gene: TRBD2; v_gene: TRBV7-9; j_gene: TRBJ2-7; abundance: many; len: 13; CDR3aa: CASSLWTSYEQYF; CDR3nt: TGTGCCAGCAGCCTCTGGACTAGCTACGAGCAGTACTTC
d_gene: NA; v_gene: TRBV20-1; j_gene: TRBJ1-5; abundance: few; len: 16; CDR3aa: CSARENRATTDQPQHF; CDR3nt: TGCAGTGCTAGAGAAAACCGGGCGACGACGGATCAGCCCCAGCATTTT
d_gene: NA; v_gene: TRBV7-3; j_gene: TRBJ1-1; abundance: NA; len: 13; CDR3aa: CASSSLLNTEAFF; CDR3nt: TGTGCCAGCAGCTCCCTTTTGAACACTGAAGCTTTCTTT
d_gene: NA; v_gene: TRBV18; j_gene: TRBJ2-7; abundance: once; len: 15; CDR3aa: CASSLSRGQNYEQYF; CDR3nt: TGTGCCAGCTCACTCAGTCGAGGACAGAACTACGAGCAGTACTTC
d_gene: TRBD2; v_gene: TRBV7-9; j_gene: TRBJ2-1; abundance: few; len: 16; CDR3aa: CASSRIAGPPYNEQFF; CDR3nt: TGTGCCAGCAGCCGAATAGCGGGGCCTCCATACAATGAGCAGTTCTTC
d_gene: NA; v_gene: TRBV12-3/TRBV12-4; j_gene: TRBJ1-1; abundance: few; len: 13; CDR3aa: CASSLVLGTEAFF; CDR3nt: TGTGCCAGCAGTTTAGTCTTGGGCACTGAAGCTTTCTTT
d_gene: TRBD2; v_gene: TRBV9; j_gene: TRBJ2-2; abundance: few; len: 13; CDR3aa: CASSVVWEGQLFF; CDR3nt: TGTGCCAGCAGCGTAGTTTGGGAGGGCCAGCTGTTTTTT
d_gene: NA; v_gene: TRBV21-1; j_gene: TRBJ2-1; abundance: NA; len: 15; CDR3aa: CASSKGWLPYNEQFF; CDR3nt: TGTGCCAGCAGCAAAGGGTGGCTACCTTACAATGAGCAGTTCTTC
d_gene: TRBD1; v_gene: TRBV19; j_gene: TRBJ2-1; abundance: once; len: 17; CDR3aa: CASSIFSDRGSYNEQFF; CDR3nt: TGTGCCAGTAGTATTTTTTCGGACAGGGGCTCCTACAATGAGCAGTTCTTC
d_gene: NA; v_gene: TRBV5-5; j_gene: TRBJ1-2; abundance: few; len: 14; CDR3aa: CASNSAPSNYGYTF; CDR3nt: TGTGCCAGTAACTCAGCACCATCTAACTATGGCTACACCTTC
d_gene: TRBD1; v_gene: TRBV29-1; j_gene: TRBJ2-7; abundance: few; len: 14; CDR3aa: CSVGTGTGIYEQYF; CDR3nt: TGCAGCGTTGGAACAGGGACAGGGATCTACGAGCAGTACTTC
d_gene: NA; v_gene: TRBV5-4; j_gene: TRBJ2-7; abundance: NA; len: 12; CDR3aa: CASSLKGDEQYF; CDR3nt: TGTGCCAGCAGCTTGAAGGGGGACGAGCAGTACTTC
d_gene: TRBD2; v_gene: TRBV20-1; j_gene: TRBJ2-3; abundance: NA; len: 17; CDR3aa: CSARDAGVARSTDTQYF; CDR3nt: TGCAGTGCTAGAGATGCGGGAGTCGCCCGGAGCACAGATACGCAGTATTTT
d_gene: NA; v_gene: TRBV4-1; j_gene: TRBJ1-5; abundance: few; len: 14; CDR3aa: CASSQGGVNQPQHF; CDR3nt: TGCGCCAGCAGCCAAGGGGGGGTCAATCAGCCCCAGCATTTT
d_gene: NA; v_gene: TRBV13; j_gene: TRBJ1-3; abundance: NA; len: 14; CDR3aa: CASSLHGSGNTIYF; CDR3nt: TGTGCCAGCAGCTTACACGGATCTGGAAACACCATATATTTT
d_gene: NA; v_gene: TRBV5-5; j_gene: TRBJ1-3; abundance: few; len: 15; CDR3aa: CASSSETVSGNTIYF; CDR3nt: TGTGCCAGCAGCTCCGAGACGGTCTCTGGAAACACCATATATTTT
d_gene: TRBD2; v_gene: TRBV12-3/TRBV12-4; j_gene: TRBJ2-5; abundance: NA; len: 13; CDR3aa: CASRKSGGETQYF; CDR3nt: TGTGCCAGCAGGAAAAGCGGGGGAGAGACCCAGTACTTC
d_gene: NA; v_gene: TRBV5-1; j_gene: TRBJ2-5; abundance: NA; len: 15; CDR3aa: CASSSWTWLVETQYF; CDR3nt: TGCGCCAGCAGCTCGTGGACGTGGTTGGTGGAGACCCAGTACTTC
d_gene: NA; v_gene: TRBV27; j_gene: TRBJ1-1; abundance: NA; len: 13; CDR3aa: CASRSQGNTEAFF; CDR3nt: TGTGCCAGCAGAAGTCAGGGGAACACTGAAGCTTTCTTT
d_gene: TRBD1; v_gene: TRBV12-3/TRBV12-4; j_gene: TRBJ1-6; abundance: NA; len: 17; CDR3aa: CASSPFSGGVINSPLHF; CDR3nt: TGTGCCAGCAGTCCATTCTCAGGGGGAGTTATAAATTCACCCCTCCACTTT
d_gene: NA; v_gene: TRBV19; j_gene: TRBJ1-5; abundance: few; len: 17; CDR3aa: CASRQPDSHFSNQPQHF; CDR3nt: TGTGCCAGTAGGCAACCGGACAGCCATTTTAGCAATCAGCCCCAGCATTTT
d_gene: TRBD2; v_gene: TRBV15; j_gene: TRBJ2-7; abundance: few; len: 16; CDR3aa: CATSRDGLAEPRVQYF; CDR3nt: TGTGCCACCAGCAGAGATGGACTAGCGGAACCGAGGGTGCAGTACTTC
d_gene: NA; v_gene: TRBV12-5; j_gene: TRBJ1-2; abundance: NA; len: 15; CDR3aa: CASGSQLTPGYGYTF; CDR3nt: TGTGCTAGTGGTTCCCAGTTGACGCCAGGCTATGGCTACACCTTC
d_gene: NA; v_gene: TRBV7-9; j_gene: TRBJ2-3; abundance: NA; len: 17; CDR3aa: CASSLRYWRGYADTQYF; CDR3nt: TGTGCCAGCAGCTTAAGGTATTGGAGGGGGTACGCAGATACGCAGTATTTT
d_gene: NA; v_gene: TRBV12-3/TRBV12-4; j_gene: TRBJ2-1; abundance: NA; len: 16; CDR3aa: CASSPPTRNPYNEQFF; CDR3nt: TGTGCCAGCAGCCCCCCAACTAGAAACCCGTACAATGAGCAGTTCTTC
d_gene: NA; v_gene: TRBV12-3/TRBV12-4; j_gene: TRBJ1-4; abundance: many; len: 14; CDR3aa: CASSLGRFNEKLFF; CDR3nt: TGTGCCAGCAGTTTGGGCAGGTTTAATGAAAAACTGTTTTTT
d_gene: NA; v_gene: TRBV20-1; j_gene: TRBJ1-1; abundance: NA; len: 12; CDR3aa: CSPGSLGPEAFF; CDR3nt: TGCAGTCCGGGCTCCCTCGGTCCTGAAGCTTTCTTT
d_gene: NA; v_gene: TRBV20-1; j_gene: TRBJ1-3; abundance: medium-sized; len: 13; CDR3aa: CSAHRVSGNTIYF; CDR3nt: TGCAGTGCTCACAGGGTTTCTGGAAACACCATATATTTT